This T cell receptor beta chain was captured by sequencing in a study of OX40 agonist ivuxolimab in advanced cancers. The assay was immunoSEQ multiplex PCR, and TCRdb's table has in-frame clones only and misses some. The table records about 27,000 clones, roughly 87% of them present only once. From germline, CDR1 is WSHSY and CDR2 SAAADI. With V trimmed by 4 bases and J by 1 base, 5 bases remained unmatched. The CDR3 is 17 residues long. Study-wide results and caveats: Among the lowest peripheral clonal expansion occurred in 0.1-3.0 mg/kg partial responders.

As concerns this clone: Its antigen remains unknown.

This clonotype was sampled from an adult with an advanced solid tumor such as melanoma, head and neck, liver or kidney cancer. The sample was CD4+ or CD8+ T cells sorted from blood, taken in a trial of the OX40 agonist ivuxolimab. The V gene is TRBV10-2, the J gene TRBJ1-4, with 11 bases fitting TRBD1. CDR3: CASSGGQGGLTNEKLFF. The CDR3 coding sequence is TGCGCCAGCAGTGGGGGACAGGGGGGTTTAACTAATGAAAAACTGTTTTTT.